The rows below give T cell receptor beta chains drawn from one sample of a study of shared clonotypes between healthy human individuals. Here immunoSEQ multiplex PCR was the method, and the copy in TCRdb shows in-frame clones only, minus some. The top ten hold approximately 24% of the sample, which has about 680,000 clones, approximately 90% seen once. The sequencing sample was made of naive CD8+ T cells sorted from blood. The origin of the receptors is a man aged 30-40 years in good health. CDR3s include the opening cysteine and the closing phenylalanine or tryptophan. The order of the fields is clone size, D gene, J gene, V gene, CDR3 DNA, CDR3 protein. The D gene is left open where the match is weak. Size is stated for part of the rows, as once, few or many counts, or as a class when the clone is expanded.

>NA|TRBD1|TRBJ2-1|TRBV7-3
TGTGCCAGCAGCCGATTACCGACAGGGGGCGGTGAGCAGTTCTTC
CASSRLPTGGGEQFF
>NA|TRBD2|TRBJ2-1|TRBV7-9
TGTGCCAGCAGCTATCTAGCGGACAATGAGCAGTTCTTC
CASSYLADNEQFF
>NA|NA|TRBJ2-1|TRBV19
TGTGCCAGTAGTATAGTAGATACTGGCTCGGACAATGAGCAGTTCTTC
CASSIVDTGSDNEQFF
>NA|NA|TRBJ1-1|TRBV7-9
TGTGCCAGCGATATTAGGACTGAAGCTTTCTTT
CASDIRTEAFF
>NA|NA|TRBJ2-7|TRBV2
TGTGCCAGCAGCCGAGGGGCCCTTCAGCAGTACTTC
CASSRGALQQYF
>NA|TRBD2|TRBJ2-7|TRBV7-9
TGTGCCAGCAGCTCCGACCAACCCCTTAGCGGGAGAGGATACGAGCAGTACTTC
CASSSDQPLSGRGYEQYF
>NA|NA|TRBJ2-1|TRBV27
TGTGCCAGCAGCGACAGGACTACGATCTCCTACAATGAGCAGTTCTTC
CASSDRTTISYNEQFF
>once|TRBD1|TRBJ1-2|TRBV5-6
TGTGCCAGCAGCACGAGACAGGGTAGCTACTACTATGGCTACACCTTC
CASSTRQGSYYYGYTF
>NA|TRBD1|TRBJ2-7|TRBV27
TGTGCCAGCAGTGGACGGACAGGGTTGCTGGACGAGCAGTACTTC
CASSGRTGLLDEQYF
>NA|NA|TRBJ1-2|TRBV19
TGTGCCACTCGACAAGAGGGGGGCTATGGCTACACCTTC
CATRQEGGYGYTF
>NA|NA|TRBJ2-7|TRBV29-1
TGCAGCGTTTCGGGGGAGGTTTTCGGAGGGTACGAGCAGTACTTC
CSVSGEVFGGYEQYF
>NA|NA|TRBJ2-1|TRBV13
TGTGCCAGCGCCGGGGAGGGGGAGCTGCAGTACAATGAGCAGTTCTTC
CASAGEGELQYNEQFF
>NA|NA|TRBJ2-5|TRBV7-9
TGTGCCAGCAGCTTAGTGTCATCGGAGCAGACCCAGTACTTC
CASSLVSSEQTQYF
>NA|NA|TRBJ2-7|TRBV6-1
TGTGCCAGCAGTTTAGCGACAAGCTCCTACGAGCAGTACTTC
CASSLATSSYEQYF
>NA|TRBD2|TRBJ2-5|TRBV9
TGTGCCAGCAGCGGCGGTAGCGGGAGGGGTGGGCAGACCCAGTACTTC
CASSGGSGRGGQTQYF
>NA|TRBD2|TRBJ2-7|TRBV9
TGTGCCAGCAGCCCTAGCGGGACCTCCTACGAGCAGTACTTC
CASSPSGTSYEQYF
>NA|NA|TRBJ1-5|TRBV7-2
TGTGCCAGCAGCTTTATGGACCCAACCCCAAATCAGCCCCAGCATTTT
CASSFMDPTPNQPQHF
>NA|TRBD2|TRBJ2-1|TRBV27
TGTGCCAGCATGAGCGGGGGGGTTTACAATGAGCAGTTCTTC
CASMSGGVYNEQFF
>NA|NA|TRBJ1-2|TRBV28
TGTGCCAGCATCCCGACCCCCCCAGGAAGGAGAAACTATGGCTACACCTTC
CASIPTPPGRRNYGYTF
>many|NA|TRBJ2-7|TRBV9
TGTGCCAGCAGCCCCGAGTCAAGGGACTACGAGCAGTACTTC
CASSPESRDYEQYF
>NA|NA|TRBJ2-1|TRBV29-1
TGCAGCGCCGAGGGGGAGCGGGGAAGGCAGTTCTTC
CSAEGERGRQFF
>NA|NA|TRBJ2-1|TRBV2
TGTGCCAGCAGTGATATGGGACATCGAATCTACAATGAGCAGTTCTTC
CASSDMGHRIYNEQFF
>NA|TRBD2|TRBJ2-6|TRBV18
TGTGCCAGCTCACCCGGACTAGCGGGGCATGGGGCCAACGTCCTGACTTTC
CASSPGLAGHGANVLTF
>NA|NA|TRBJ2-1|TRBV7-2
TGTGCCAGCAGCTTAGGACTTAACAATGAGCAGTTCTTC
CASSLGLNNEQFF
>NA|TRBD2|TRBJ2-2|TRBV28
TGTGCCAGCAGTCCCTGGTCGGGCGGGAGTAACGTCGGGGAGCTGTTTTTT
CASSPWSGGSNVGELFF
>NA|NA|TRBJ2-5|TRBV7-8
TGTGCCAGCAGCACCCAGCCAGGGCAGACCCAGTACTTC
CASSTQPGQTQYF
>NA|NA|TRBJ1-1|TRBV6-5
TGTGCCAGCAGATTTGGGACCAGGGGAACTGAAGCTTTCTTT
CASRFGTRGTEAFF
>NA|TRBD2|TRBJ2-7|TRBV28
TGTGCCAGCAGTTTCCTCGCTAGCGGAGATTACGAGCAGTACTTC
CASSFLASGDYEQYF
>NA|TRBD1|TRBJ1-2|TRBV19
TGTGCCAGTACCTCCCAGGGGGCATACTATGGCTACACCTTC
CASTSQGAYYGYTF
>NA|NA|TRBJ2-5|TRBV13
TGTGCCAGCAGCTCTTGGGTGGGGGGTCGCCAAGAGACCCAGTACTTC
CASSSWVGGRQETQYF
>NA|NA|TRBJ2-1|TRBV27
TGTGCCAGCAGTGGACAGTGGGGCAATGAGCAGTTCTTC
CASSGQWGNEQFF
>NA|TRBD2|TRBJ2-5|TRBV29-1
TGCAGCGTTGAACCGGGAGGTGGGGAGACCCAGTACTTC
CSVEPGGGETQYF
>once|NA|TRBJ2-3|TRBV7-2
TGTGCCAGCAGCACCACTACTCGGGATACGCAGTATTTT
CASSTTTRDTQYF
>NA|NA|TRBJ2-5|TRBV19
TGTGCCAGTAGTTCCCCCCTGGGGGCAACGGAGACCCAGTACTTC
CASSSPLGATETQYF
>NA|TRBD1|TRBJ1-1|TRBV5-5
TGTGCCAGCAACGGACAGGTGTCCACTGAAGCTTTCTTT
CASNGQVSTEAFF
>NA|TRBD1|TRBJ2-7|TRBV5-6
TGTGCCAGCAGCGAGACAGGGACCTCCTACGAGCAGTACTTC
CASSETGTSYEQYF
>once|TRBD2|TRBJ2-1|TRBV28
TGTGCCAGCAGTTTGCGACTAGCCTCCCAAGCCGACAATGAGCAGTTCTTC
CASSLRLASQADNEQFF